The next 28 T cell receptor beta chains were all read from a single sample in a study of CD8+CD57+ T cells in acquired aplastic anemia. Patients picked for sequencing had shown CD8+CD57+ cell expansion detected by flow cytometry. The use of genomic DNA as template underpinned the TCR beta VDJ and CDR3 profiling. TCRdb passed the reads through MiXCR, listing each CDR3 protein once. In the table there are about 180,000 distinct CDR3 sequences, roughly 48% of which are singletons. The sequenced material came from sorted CD4+, CD8+, or CD8+CD57+ T cells (not recorded which) from PBMCs. The receptors were sampled from a human donor with aplastic anemia.

This clonotype has a count of ten or more. The V gene is TRBV9, the J gene TRBJ1-5; the D is unclear. CDR3 length equals 15 residues. The germline V gene has CDR1 SGDLS and CDR2 YYNGEE. Trimming took off 4 bases at V and 4 bases at J, with 15 bases between the two ends. This chain's CDR3 is CASSRGVVGNQPQHF. The CDR3, as DNA: TGTGCCAGCAGCCGAGGAGTAGTAGGGAATCAGCCCCAGCATTTT.

This clonotype was picked up many times. The rearrangement uses TRBV20-1 and TRBJ2-7; 11 nucleotides align to TRBD2. Germline V gene data show CDR1 as DFQATT and CDR2 as SNEGSKA (reference sequence). V was pared by 5 bases and J by 3 bases, with 9 bases of the junction left unmatched. CDR3 length: 15 amino acids. The chain's CDR3 is CSAGFSGGADYEQYF. DNA of the CDR3: TGCAGTGCTGGTTTTAGCGGGGGGGCCGACTACGAGCAGTACTTC.

This clonotype was seen repeatedly, ten times or more. This chain connects TRBV12-5 to TRBJ1-1, with 8 bases aligning to TRBD1. Germline CDR1 reads LGHNT; CDR2 reads FRNRAP. The CDR3 loop spans 13 amino acids. Trimming at V came to 2 bases and at J to 6 bases, leaving 2 bases not matched to a gene. Here the CDR3 reads CASGLQGAPEAFF. As DNA, the CDR3 is TGTGCTAGTGGTTTGCAGGGGGCGCCTGAAGCTTTCTTT.

The CDR3 sequence: CSAREGGNTGELFF. Here the CDR3 DNA reads TGCAGTGCTCGGGAGGGGGGAAACACCGGGGAGCTGTTTTTT. The rearrangement uses TRBV20-1 and TRBJ2-2; 8 nucleotides align to TRBD2. Per germline, CDR1 DFQATT and CDR2 SNEGSKA (reference sequence). The trim removed 5 bases at V and 2 bases at J, leaving 4 bases unmatched. The CDR3 spans 14 residues.

The chain is built from TRBV2 and TRBJ1-4; unclear D gene. The germline CDR1 and CDR2 sequences are SNHLY and FYNNEI. V was shortened by 6 bases and J by 0 bases, with 14 bases between the two germline ends. This CDR3 contains 16 residues. CDR3 protein: CASRKSTPATNEKLFF. The CDR3, as DNA: TGTGCCAGCAGAAAGTCGACACCTGCAACTAATGAAAAACTGTTTTTT.

The chain carries TRBV7-2 and TRBJ2-2, with 8 bases identical to TRBD1. V was pared by 6 bases and J by 4 bases, with 7 bases of the junction left unmatched. The CDR3 runs to 15 residues. CDR1 and CDR2 from the germline V gene are SGHTA and FQGNSA. The CDR3 sequence: CASRLTGEVTGELFF. For the CDR3, the DNA is TGTGCCAGCAGGTTGACAGGGGAAGTCACCGGGGAGCTGTTTTTT.

This clonotype was seen at least ten times. The chain combines TRBV11-2 with TRBJ2-5, with D tentatively TRBD2 (5 bases). The germline CDR1 and CDR2 sequences are SGHAT and FQNNGV. The CDR3 contains 15 residues. V shed 8 bases and J shed 4 bases, with 20 bases lying between them. In nucleotides, the CDR3 is TGTGCCAGCTCGCCGCGGGCGTCCCAGGCAGAGACCCAGTACTTC. Its protein product is CASSPRASQAETQYF.

The table lists this clonotype with a count of one. This clone may be a read error of a much larger clone one base away. The V and J genes are TRBV18 and TRBJ2-7; D gene unclear. Per germline, CDR1 KGHSH and CDR2 LQKENI. The CDR3 runs to 13 residues. CDR3: CSSSPPDSYEQYF. CDR3 sequence (DNA): TGTTCCAGCTCACCACCCGACTCCTACGAGCAGTACTTC. Looking up the rest from reference TRBV18 and TRBJ2-7 gives the full variable domain: NAGVMQNPRHLVRRRGQEARLRCSPMKGHSHVYWYRQLPEEGLKFMVYLQKENIIDESGMPKERFSAEFPKEGPSILRIQQVVRGDSAAYFCSSSPPDSYEQYFGPGTRLTVT.

This clonotype showed up many times. The rearrangement uses TRBV9 and TRBJ2-1; D gene unclear. V lost 0 bases and J 7 bases, leaving 8 bases between the germline ends. Germline CDR1 SGDLS, CDR2 YYNGEE. The CDR3 covers 13 residues. CDR3 in amino acids: CASSVDLYNEQFF. CDR3 bases: TGTGCCAGCAGCGTAGATCTTTATAATGAGCAGTTCTTC.

The rearrangement joins TRBV7-3 to TRBJ2-3, with D possibly being TRBD2 (6 bases). The CDR3 covers 15 residues. With 5 bases removed from V and 5 bases from J, the gap between germline ends came to 17 bases. From germline, CDR1 is SGHTA and CDR2 FQGTGA. CDR3 loop: CASSPLGGEGDTQYF. The CDR3 DNA follows: TGTGCCAGCAGCCCCCTCGGCGGGGAAGGAGATACGCAGTATTTT.

This clonotype has only one observation. The V gene is TRBV10-3, the J gene TRBJ1-5; 8 bases fit TRBD1. The CDR3 is 14 amino acids. The ends lost 5 bases at V and 6 bases at J; junction bases unmatched: 6. CDR1 is ENHRY and CDR2 is SYGVKD in the germline V gene. CDR3 DNA sequence: TGTGCCATCAGTCAACAGGGGGAGACTCAGCCCCAGCATTTT. Its protein is CAISQQGETQPQHF.

This clonotype has a count of ten or more. The chain links TRBV12-3 or TRBV12-4 to TRBJ1-1, with D perhaps matching TRBD1 (6 bases). V lost 3 bases to trimming and J lost 4 bases, with 12 bases between them. This CDR3 is 14 amino acids long. CDR3 amino acids: CASSFGRGGTEAFF. In DNA form, the CDR3 reads TGTGCCAGCAGTTTTGGCAGGGGCGGCACTGAAGCTTTCTTT.

This chain uses TRBV2 with TRBJ1-6, with D tentatively TRBD1 (6 bases). Germline CDR1 is SNHLY and CDR2 is FYNNEI. Trimming removed 5 bases at V and 12 bases at J, with 11 bases between. The CDR3 is 12 amino acids. CDR3 bases: TGTGCCAGCAGTTCGCCCAGGGGACCCCTCCACTTT. It codes for CASSSPRGPLHF.

This rearrangement joins TRBV2 to TRBJ2-1, with TRBD2 matching 8 bases. Germline assignment: CDR1 SNHLY and CDR2 FYNNEI. With V trimmed by 4 bases and J by 4 bases, 6 bases remained unmatched. CDR3 length: 15 amino acids. In nucleotides, the CDR3 is TGTGCCAGCAGTGGCATGACTAGCGATTACAATGAGCAGTTCTTC. It codes for CASSGMTSDYNEQFF.

The gene calls are TRBV20-1 and TRBJ2-1; 7 bases fit TRBD2. Germline V gene data show CDR1 as DFQATT and CDR2 as SNEGSKA (reference sequence). J lost 10 bases, V lost 3 bases, and 9 bases had no gene match. CDR3 size: 13 residues. CDR3 sequence (DNA): TGCAGTGCTAGCCGGACTAGTAGAGAGGAGCAGTTCTTC. Protein product: CSASRTSREEQFF.

The V gene is TRBV2, the J gene TRBJ2-7; D is possibly TRBD1 (6 bases). The CDR3 extends over 14 amino acids. The V gene lost 7 bases and the J gene lost 2 bases, with 15 bases spanning the gap. CDR1 SNHLY and CDR2 FYNNEI come from the germline V gene. CDR3 sequence: CASTRDGTTYEQYF. The DNA of the CDR3 is TGTGCCAGCACGAGGGACGGGACAACCTACGAGCAGTACTTC.

This sequence joins TRBV9 and TRBJ2-1; TRBD2 might be the D (6 bases). In germline, CDR1 is SGDLS, CDR2 YYNGEE. CDR3 length equals 15 residues. V lost 4 bases and J 4 bases, leaving 15 bases between the germline ends. CDR3 sequence: CASSLLAEAYNEQFF. For the CDR3, the DNA is TGTGCCAGCAGCCTACTAGCTGAGGCATACAATGAGCAGTTCTTC.

The chain has TRBV5-4 and TRBJ1-4, with 8 positions matching TRBD1. This CDR3 is built from 14 residues. V dropped 5 bases and J dropped 5; count of bases not matched to a gene: 5. CDR1 and CDR2 (germline): SGHNT, YYREEE (reference sequence). In nucleotides, the CDR3 is TGTGCCAGCAGTACGGGACAGGTGAATGAAAAACTGTTTTTT. Residues: CASSTGQVNEKLFF.

The table lists this clonotype with a few counts. The chain is built from TRBV28 and TRBJ2-7, with 12 bases that match TRBD2. Germline CDR1 MDHEN, CDR2 SYDVKM. Trimming cost V 5 bases and J 4 bases; bases outside gene matches: 9. The CDR3 length is 16 residues. CDR3 nucleotide sequence: TGTGCCAGCAGTCCCTCTAGCGGGGGGGGACGGTACGAGCAGTACTTC. Translation: CASSPSSGGGRYEQYF.

Turning to this clonotype: A much bigger clone sits one base away, suggesting this may be a read error. The rearrangement joins TRBV3-1 to TRBJ2-7, with TRBD2 as a possible D gene (6 bases). The CDR3 has 14 amino acids. The germline V gene encodes CDR1 LGHDT and CDR2 YNNKEL (reference sequence). Deletions cut 4 bases from V and 2 bases from J, with 12 bases between. The CDR3 reads CASSREDGPYEQYF. Written as DNA, the CDR3 is TGTGCCAGCAGCCGGGAGGACGGTCCCTACGAGCAGTACTTC.

With respect to this clonotype: Mismatch with germline at one junction end may stem from a read error. The chain combines TRBV7-6 with TRBJ2-7; 8 bases match TRBD1. Germline lookup yields CDR1 SGHVS and CDR2 FNYEAQ. The CDR3 consists of 15 residues. Here the CDR3 DNA reads TGCGCCAGCAGCCAATTCCGGGACAGGATTGGAGAGCAGTACTTC. Encoded protein: CASSQFRDRIGEQYF.

This chain's CDR3 is CSASGTSQPQHF. The CDR3 DNA reads as TGCAGTGCCAGCGGGACTTCCCAGCCCCAGCATTTT. The chain has TRBV20-1 and TRBJ1-5; D may be TRBD1 (5 bases). The germline V and J ends were trimmed by 6 bases and 7 bases, with 13 bases remaining between them. CDR3 length: 12 residues. Germline loops: CDR1 DFQATT, CDR2 SNEGSKA (reference sequence).

To note about this clonotype: This may arise from a read error, as a much more abundant clone is one base away. The gene calls are TRBV12-3 or TRBV12-4 and TRBJ1-6; D call uncertain. Trimming cost V 3 bases and J 2 bases, with 17 bases left between them. This CDR3 has 18 residues. DNA of the CDR3: TGTGCCAGCAGTTTTCCTCCTCACCCCAGCCCCTATAATTCACCCCTCCACTTT. Encoded protein: CASSFPPHPSPYNSPLHF.

At least ten counts were recorded for this clonotype. The J gene is TRBJ1-6, the V gene TRBV6-1; D not resolved. The ends were cut back, 6 bases at V and 0 bases at J, with 9 bases in the middle. This CDR3 has 15 residues. Germline V gene data show CDR1 as MNHNS and CDR2 as SASEGT. The CDR3 region is CASRDFGSYNSPLHF. The CDR3 DNA reads as TGTGCCAGCAGGGACTTTGGCTCCTATAATTCACCCCTCCACTTT.

This clonotype appeared many times. V usage is TRBV7-8 and J usage is TRBJ1-3, with 7 nucleotides matching TRBD1. CDR1 is SGHVS, CDR2 FQNEAQ, per germline. This CDR3 has 14 residues. V lost 5 bases to trimming and J lost 4 bases; unmatched junction nucleotides: 5. Here the CDR3 reads CASSRRGGGNTIYF. The CDR3, as DNA: TGTGCCAGCAGCCGCAGGGGGGGCGGAAACACCATATATTTT.

This clonotype was counted a single time. The chain combines TRBV20-1 with TRBJ1-4; D gene ambiguous. Germline V gene lookup returns CDR1 DFQATT and CDR2 SNEGSKA (reference sequence). The CDR3 runs to 13 residues. V lost 2 bases and J lost 4, with 8 bases in between. The CDR3 DNA reads as TGCAGTGCTAGACCTGCGGGTAATGAAAAACTGTTTTTT. It yields the protein CSARPAGNEKLFF.

This sequence joins TRBV10-3 and TRBJ1-4, with 7 bases identical to TRBD1. V lost 10 bases to trimming and J lost 7 bases; unmatched junction nucleotides: 12. This CDR3 contains 14 residues. Germline V gene lookup returns CDR1 ENHRY and CDR2 SYGVKD. As DNA, the CDR3 is TGTGCCACCGCCCAGGGGGACTCGGGTGAAAAACTGTTTTTT. Amino acids: CATAQGDSGEKLFF.

This clonotype was observed at least ten times. CDR3 sequence (DNA): TGTGCCAGCAGCTACCAGTCAAATCAGCCCCAGCATTTT. Its protein is CASSYQSNQPQHF. The rearrangement joins TRBV7-2 to TRBJ1-5; D not certain. The V and J ends lost 4 bases and 4 bases respectively, with 8 bases between them. This CDR3 region has 13 residues. In germline, CDR1 is SGHTA, CDR2 FQGNSA.